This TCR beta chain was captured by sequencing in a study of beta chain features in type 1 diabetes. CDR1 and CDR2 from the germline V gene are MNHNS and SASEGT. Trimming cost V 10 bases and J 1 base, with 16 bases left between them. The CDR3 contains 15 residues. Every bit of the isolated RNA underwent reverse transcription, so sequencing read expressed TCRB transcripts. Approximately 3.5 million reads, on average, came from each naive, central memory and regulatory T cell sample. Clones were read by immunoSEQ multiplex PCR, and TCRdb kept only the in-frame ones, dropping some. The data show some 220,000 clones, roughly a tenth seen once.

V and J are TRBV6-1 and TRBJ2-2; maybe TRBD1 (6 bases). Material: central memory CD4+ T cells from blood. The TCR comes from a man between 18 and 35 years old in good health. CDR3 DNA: TGTGCCACCCCTCCCTCAGGGGTGAACACCGGGGAGCTGTTTTTT. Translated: CATPPSGVNTGELFF.